The table lists the clone carrying this TCR beta chain with a count of one. The entry originates in a study of T cell changes during pregnancy in multiple sclerosis. The CDR3 has 14 amino acids. Per germline, CDR1 KGHSH and CDR2 LQKENI. Between the trimmed V and J ends, which lost 4 bases and 0 bases, there was a span of 7 bases. Assay: immunoSEQ multiplex PCR; the TCRdb copy retains only in-frame clones and omits some. Of tens of thousands of clones detected, around 92% appear once; the ten largest clones hold roughly 2.8%. This sequence joins TRBV18 and TRBJ2-1; D is ambiguous. The sequence was obtained from a female donor in good health, enrolled as a control in a pregnancy study. The source was peripheral blood, collected in the third trimester of pregnancy. The CDR3 DNA reads as TGTGCCAGCTCACGGGCGAGCTCCTACAATGAGCAGTTCTTC. Amino acids: CASSRASSYNEQFF.